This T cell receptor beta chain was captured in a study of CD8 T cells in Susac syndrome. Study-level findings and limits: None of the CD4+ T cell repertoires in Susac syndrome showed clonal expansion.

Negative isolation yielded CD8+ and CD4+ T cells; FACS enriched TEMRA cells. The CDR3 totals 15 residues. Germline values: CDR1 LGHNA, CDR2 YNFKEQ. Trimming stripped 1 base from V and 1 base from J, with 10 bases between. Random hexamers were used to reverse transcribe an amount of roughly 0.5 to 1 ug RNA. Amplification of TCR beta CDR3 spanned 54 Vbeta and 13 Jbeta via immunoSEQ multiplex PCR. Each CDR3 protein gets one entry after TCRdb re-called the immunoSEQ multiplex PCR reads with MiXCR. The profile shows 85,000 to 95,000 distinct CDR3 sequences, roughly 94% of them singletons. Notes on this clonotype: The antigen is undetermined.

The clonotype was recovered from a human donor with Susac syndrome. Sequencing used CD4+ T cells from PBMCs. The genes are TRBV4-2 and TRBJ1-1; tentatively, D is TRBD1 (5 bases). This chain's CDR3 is CASSQVGDRNTEAFF. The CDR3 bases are TGTGCCAGCAGCCAAGTGGGGGATCGGAACACTGAAGCTTTCTTT.